This T cell receptor (beta chain) was profiled in a study of breast tumors, draining lymph nodes, adjacent tissues. V shed 5 bases, J shed 4 bases, and the junction held 6 bases outside the gene matches. CDR1 is KGHDR, CDR2 SFDVKD, per germline. The CDR3 has 15 amino acids. Findings and limits, study-wide: Data only fit, rather than demonstrated, lymph node origin of most tumor T cells.

Via MiXCR, TCRdb re-called the multiplex PCR reads, giving one row per CDR3 protein. The table lists approximately 130,000 distinct CDR3 sequences, over 20% of them singletons. As regards this clonotype: The target antigen is unknown. This sequence may be a read error, since a much larger clone differs from it by one base.

The lymph nodes were axillary draining lymph nodes from breast cancer patients. The TCR sequence derives from a female donor with breast cancer. Some clones in this sample may be carry-over from other donors' samples. Sequencing was performed on axillary lymph node tissue. The chain recombines TRBV24-1 with TRBJ2-1, with 8 nucleotides matching TRBD2. The CDR3 DNA is TGTGCCACCAGTGGCGATAGCGGGACGTACAATGAGCAGTTCTTC. Amino acids: CATSGDSGTYNEQFF.